This T cell receptor (beta chain) was documented in a study of blood T cell dynamics during melanoma immunotherapy. Across the study: Standard first-line treatment here was pembrolizumab or nivolumab plus ipilimumab in metastatic melanoma.

Libraries were prepared by immunoSEQ multiplex PCR; TCRdb keeps only in-frame clonotypes and omits some of them. The sample contains fewer than 20,000 clones, roughly nine tenths of which appear only once. Time point: pre-treatment baseline. Samples come from before therapy and from week 3 after the first blockade cycle. Disease control meant complete response, partial response or stable disease at 12 weeks. V was pared by 2 bases and J by 4 bases, with 8 bases between. This CDR3 is built from 14 residues. In germline, CDR1 is SEHNR, CDR2 FQNEAQ (reference sequence). V and J are TRBV7-9 and TRBJ2-2; D is ambiguous. Sequencing used blood, obtained from a patient treated with checkpoint blockade. The clonotype comes from a human donor with melanoma. In DNA form, the CDR3 reads TGTGCCAGCAGCTTACCGTCAGCCACCGGGGAGCTGTTTTTT. As protein: CASSLPSATGELFF.